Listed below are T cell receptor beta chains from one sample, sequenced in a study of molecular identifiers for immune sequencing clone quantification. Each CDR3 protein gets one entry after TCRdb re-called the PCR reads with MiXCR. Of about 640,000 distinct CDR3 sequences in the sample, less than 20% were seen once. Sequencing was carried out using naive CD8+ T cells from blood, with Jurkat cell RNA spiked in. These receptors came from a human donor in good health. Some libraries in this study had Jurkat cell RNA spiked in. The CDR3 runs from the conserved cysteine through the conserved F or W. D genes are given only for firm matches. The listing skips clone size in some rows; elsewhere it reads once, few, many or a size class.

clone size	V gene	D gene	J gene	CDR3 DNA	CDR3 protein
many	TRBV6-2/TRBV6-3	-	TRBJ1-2	TGTGCCAGCAGTTACTCACCAAGAGAGTATGGCTACACCTTC	CASSYSPREYGYTF
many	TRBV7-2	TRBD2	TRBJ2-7	TGTGCCAGCAGCTTTTCGGGAGGCCCAGAGCAGTACTTC	CASSFSGGPEQYF
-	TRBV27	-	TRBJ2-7	TGTGCCAGCAGTTCATACAGCACCCACTACGAGCAGTACTTC	CASSSYSTHYEQYF
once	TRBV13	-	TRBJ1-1	TGTGCCAGCAGCTTACTCCGGGGGGTCGCCGGGACTGAAGCTTTCTTT	CASSLLRGVAGTEAFF
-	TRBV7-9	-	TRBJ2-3	TGTGCCAGCAGCTTAGCAAGAGGGGCAGGTACACAGTATTTT	CASSLARGAGTQYF
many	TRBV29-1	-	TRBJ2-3	TGCAGCGTTGAGGGGGTACAGGAAGATACGCAGTATTTT	CSVEGVQEDTQYF
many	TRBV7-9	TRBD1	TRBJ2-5	TGTGCCAGCAGCCCTTCGGACAGGGTCCTTGGGGAGACCCAGTACTTC	CASSPSDRVLGETQYF
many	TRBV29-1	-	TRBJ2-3	TGCAGCGAGATACGATATGGGAGAGCCACAGATACGCAGTATTTT	CSEIRYGRATDTQYF
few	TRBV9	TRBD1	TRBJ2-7	TGTGCCAGCAGCGCGGGGACAGGGCTATACGAGCAGTACTTC	CASSAGTGLYEQYF
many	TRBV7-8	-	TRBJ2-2	TGTGCCAGCAGCACCCCGCTGGGGGGCGGTTTCTCCGGGGAGCTGTTTTTT	CASSTPLGGGFSGELFF
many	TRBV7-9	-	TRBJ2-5	TGTGCCAGCAGCCCCGACACTCAAGAGACCCAGTACTTC	CASSPDTQETQYF
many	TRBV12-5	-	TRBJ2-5	TGTGCTAGTGGTTTGGACTCAACAGGGTCTTGGCAAGAGACCCAGTACTTC	CASGLDSTGSWQETQYF
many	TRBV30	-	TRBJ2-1	TGTGCCTGGAGTTTTAATGAGCAGTTCTTC	CAWSFNEQFF
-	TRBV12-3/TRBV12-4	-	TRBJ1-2	TGTGCCAGCAGCATGGCTAACAATGGCTACACCTTC	CASSMANNGYTF
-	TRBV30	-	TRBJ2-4	TGTGCCTGGGGTGTTGAAAACATTCAGTACTTC	CAWGVENIQYF
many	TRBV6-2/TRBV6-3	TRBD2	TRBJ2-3	TGTGCCAGCGACCCGGCGGGAGGGCGGAGCACAGATACGCAGTATTTT	CASDPAGGRSTDTQYF
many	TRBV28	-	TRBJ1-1	TGTGCCAGCAGTTTATACCGGGGAGTAGACACTGAAGCTTTCTTT	CASSLYRGVDTEAFF
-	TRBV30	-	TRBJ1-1	TGTGCCTGGAGCGGGGGGGGACCCGCCGAGGCTTTCTTT	CAWSGGGPAEAFF
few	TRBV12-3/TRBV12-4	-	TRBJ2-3	TGTGCCAGCAGTTTTATTAGTAGCACAGATACGCAGTATTTT	CASSFISSTDTQYF
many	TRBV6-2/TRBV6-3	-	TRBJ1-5	TGTGCCAGCAGTACCGGGATGTATAGCAATCAGCCCCAGCATTTT	CASSTGMYSNQPQHF
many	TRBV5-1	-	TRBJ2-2	TGCGCCAGCAGCGCGACTAGTTATCGGAGCACCGGGGAGCTGTTTTTT	CASSATSYRSTGELFF